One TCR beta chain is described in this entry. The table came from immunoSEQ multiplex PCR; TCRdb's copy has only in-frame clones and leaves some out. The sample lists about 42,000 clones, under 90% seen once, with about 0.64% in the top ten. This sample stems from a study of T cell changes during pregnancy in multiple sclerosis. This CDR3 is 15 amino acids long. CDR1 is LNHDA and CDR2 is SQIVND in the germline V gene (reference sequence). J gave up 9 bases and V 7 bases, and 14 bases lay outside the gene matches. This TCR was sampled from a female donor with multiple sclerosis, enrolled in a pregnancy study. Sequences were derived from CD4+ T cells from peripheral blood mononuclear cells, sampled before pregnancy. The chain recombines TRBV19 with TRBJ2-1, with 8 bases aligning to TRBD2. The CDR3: CASTRGAGGRGEQFF. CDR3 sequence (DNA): TGTGCCAGTACCCGAGGGGCGGGGGGCCGCGGTGAGCAGTTCTTC.